This T cell receptor beta chain emerged from a study of patients and donors after allogeneic stem cell transplantation. Each CDR3 protein gets one entry after TCRdb re-called the RT-PCR reads with MiXCR. The sample has 15,000 to 25,000 distinct CDR3 sequences; around 4.5% are singletons. This clonotype was counted at least ten times. The junction had 9 bases not matched to a gene; V was cut back by 6 bases and J by 6 bases. The length of the CDR3 is 14 residues. Per germline, CDR1 MDHEN and CDR2 SYDVKM. The sequencing input was blood, either unsorted or a sorted T cell fraction (not recorded which). This sequence was found in a human donor who was either an allogeneic HSCT recipient or a stem cell or donor lymphocyte infusion donor (not recorded which). It is not recorded whose cells these are; they may come from a transplant donor. This chain links TRBV28 with TRBJ1-1; the match to TRBD1 covers 8 bases. The CDR3 loop reads CASSWRQGASEAFF. CDR3 bases: TGTGCCAGCAGCTGGAGGCAGGGGGCGTCTGAAGCTTTCTTT. Combining the CDR3 with reference TRBV28 and TRBJ1-1 gives the whole variable domain DVKVTQSSRYLVKRTGEKVFLECVQDMDHENMFWYRQDPGLGLRLIYFSYDVKMKEKGDIPEGYSVSREKKERFSLILESASTNQTSMYLCASSWRQGASEAFFGQGTRLTVV.